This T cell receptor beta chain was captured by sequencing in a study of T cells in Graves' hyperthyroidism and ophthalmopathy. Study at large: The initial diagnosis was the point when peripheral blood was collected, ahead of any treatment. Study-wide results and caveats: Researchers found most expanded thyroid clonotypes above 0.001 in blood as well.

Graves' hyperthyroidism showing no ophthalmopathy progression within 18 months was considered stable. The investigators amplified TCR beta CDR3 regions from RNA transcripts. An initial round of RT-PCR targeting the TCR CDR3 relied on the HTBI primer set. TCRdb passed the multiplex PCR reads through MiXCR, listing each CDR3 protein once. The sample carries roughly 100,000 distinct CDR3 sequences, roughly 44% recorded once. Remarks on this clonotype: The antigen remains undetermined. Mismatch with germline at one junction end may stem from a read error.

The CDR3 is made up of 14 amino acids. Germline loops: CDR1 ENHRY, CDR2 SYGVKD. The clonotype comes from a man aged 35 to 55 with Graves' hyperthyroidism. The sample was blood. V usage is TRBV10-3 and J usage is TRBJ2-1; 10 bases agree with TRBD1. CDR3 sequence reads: CASGSGTGDNEQFF. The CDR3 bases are TGCGCCAGCGGATCCGGGACAGGGGACAATGAGCAGTTCTTC.